This T cell receptor beta chain was obtained from a study of control samples from healthy donors and cancer patients. The CDR3 totals 16 residues. Measured with immunoSEQ multiplex PCR; TCRdb has only the in-frame clones, and not every one. The sample has about 130,000 clones, 90% seen once. The V and J genes are TRBV21-1 and TRBJ1-3. TRBV21-1 is reported as a pseudogene. This receptor was taken from a man aged 18 to 35 in good health. The sample taken for sequencing was blood. In DNA, the CDR3 is TGTGCCAGCAGCAGCCTGGGACCGAACCCCTCCAACACCATATATTTT. Amino acid sequence: CASSSLGPNPSNTIYF.